Below, 28 T cell receptor beta chains from the same sample are listed, as sequenced in a study of blood T cell repertoires in COVID-19. Using immunoSEQ multiplex PCR, the repertoire was profiled, and TCRdb retains in-frame clones only, with some absent. The data contain around 130,000 clones, around 89% of them seen just once; the ten biggest clones take up roughly 2.1%. The sequenced sample was peripheral blood. Source of these receptors: a man between 70 and 80 years old with active COVID-19.

This clone occurred once. The rearrangement links TRBV19 to TRBJ2-7; tentative D call: TRBD1 (5 bases). V was clipped by 5 bases and J by 3 bases, with 11 bases between them. The CDR3 contains 13 residues. Germline-derived CDR1 and CDR2 are LNHDA and SQIVND (reference sequence). The CDR3 spells CASSETVYYEQYF. The CDR3 DNA reads TGTGCCAGTAGTGAGACAGTTTACTACGAGCAGTACTTC.

The chain uses TRBV3-1 (or the pseudogene TRBV3-2) and TRBJ2-7; TRBD2 might be the D (6 bases). The CDR3 is 15 amino acids. V was shortened by 0 bases and J by 7 bases, with 16 bases between the two germline ends. From germline, CDR1 is LGHDT and CDR2 YNNKEL (reference sequence). The CDR3 nucleotides read TGTGCCAGCAGCCAAGATCCGGGAGCACCGAGGGAGCAGTACTTC. It yields the protein CASSQDPGAPREQYF.

The rearrangement uses TRBV5-6 and TRBJ1-2, with 7 bases matching TRBD1. The CDR3 length is 16 residues. CDR1 and CDR2 (germline): SGHDT, YYEEEE. V trimming: 4 bases; J trimming: 4 bases; junction bases outside the gene matches: 13. The CDR3 DNA follows: TGTGCCAGCAGCCGACGGAAGGGACAGCGGACCTATGGCTACACCTTC. Translated: CASSRRKGQRTYGYTF.

V and J are TRBV28 and TRBJ2-1, with 9 bases that match TRBD1. CDR1 MDHEN and CDR2 SYDVKM come from the germline V gene. The CDR3 consists of 15 residues. Unmatched junction bases numbered 7, after V lost 3 bases and J lost 7 bases. The CDR3 region is CASSFGTGRPNEQFF. The CDR3 DNA reads TGTGCCAGCAGTTTTGGGACAGGGCGTCCAAATGAGCAGTTCTTC. The variable domain in full, with the rest retrieved from reference TRBV28 and TRBJ2-1, is DVKVTQSSRYLVKRTGEKVFLECVQDMDHENMFWYRQDPGLGLRLIYFSYDVKMKEKGDIPEGYSVSREKKERFSLILESASTNQTSMYLCASSFGTGRPNEQFFGPGTRLTVL.

Only one count was recorded for this clone. The gene calls are TRBV2 and TRBJ2-7; perhaps TRBD2 as D (5 bases). CDR3 length equals 14 residues. Between the trimmed V and J ends, which lost 5 bases and 6 bases, there was a span of 17 bases. The germline V gene encodes CDR1 SNHLY and CDR2 FYNNEI. CDR3 amino acids: CASSPEGGPGEQYF. In DNA, the CDR3 is TGTGCCAGCAGTCCAGAGGGCGGGCCGGGCGAGCAGTACTTC.

This chain links TRBV7-3 with TRBJ2-2, with TRBD1 matching 9 bases. V lost 3 bases, J lost 5 bases, and 4 bases stayed unmatched. The CDR3 consists of 15 residues. CDR1 is SGHTA, CDR2 FQGTGA, per germline. The CDR3 protein is CASSFGTGWTGELFF. CDR3 nucleotide sequence: TGTGCCAGCAGCTTCGGGACAGGGTGGACCGGGGAGCTGTTTTTT. Full variable domain (remainder filled in from reference TRBV7-3 and TRBJ2-2): GAGVSQTPSNKVTEKGKYVELRCDPISGHTALYWYRQSLGQGPEFLIYFQGTGAADDSGLPNDRFFAVRPEGSVSTLKIQRTERGDSAVYLCASSFGTGWTGELFFGEGSRLTVL.

The genes are TRBV9 and TRBJ2-6; no clear D. The CDR3 loop spans 14 amino acids. V was clipped by 4 bases and J by 2 bases, with 7 bases between them. Germline V CDR1 and CDR2: SGDLS, YYNGEE. The CDR3 DNA sequence: TGTGCCAGCAGCTACTATGCTGGGGCCAACGTCCTGACTTTC. Protein sequence: CASSYYAGANVLTF.

The chain employs TRBV25-1 and TRBJ2-3, with 7 bases that match TRBD1. This CDR3 region has 15 residues. Germline V lookup: CDR1 MGHDK, CDR2 SYGVNS. J lost 2 bases, V lost 2 bases, and 4 bases had no gene match. The CDR3 reads CASSEGTALTDTQYF. DNA for the CDR3: TGTGCCAGCAGTGAAGGGACAGCCCTCACAGATACGCAGTATTTT.

The rearrangement links TRBV9 to TRBJ2-2, with D hard to call. Looked up from germline, CDR1 is SGDLS and CDR2 is YYNGEE. The V end lost 0 bases, the J end lost 7 bases, and 7 bases lay between the germline ends. CDR3 length equals 13 residues. The CDR3 DNA follows: TGTGCCAGCAGCGTAGTGCTAGTCGGGGAGCTGTTTTTT. It yields the protein CASSVVLVGELFF.

This rearrangement joins TRBV28 to TRBJ1-5, with a possible D match to TRBD1 (6 bases). Germline V lookup: CDR1 MDHEN, CDR2 SYDVKM. Trimming shortened V by 6 bases and J by 3 bases, and 15 bases separated the two germline ends. This CDR3 is built from 15 residues. DNA of the CDR3: TGTGCCAGCAGCCGGAACAGGGTGCCCAATCAGCCCCAGCATTTT. Translating gives CASSRNRVPNQPQHF.

This sequence joins TRBV7-2 and TRBJ2-7, with D maybe TRBD2 (6 bases). This CDR3 region has 14 residues. Trimming left V 1 base short and J 6 bases short, with 13 bases between. CDR1 and CDR2 (germline): SGHTA, FQGNSA. The CDR3 nucleotides are TGTGCCAGCAGCTTAGTGGGGCAGGGAGGCGAGCAGTACTTC. Translated, it gives CASSLVGQGGEQYF. Supplemented by reference TRBV7-2 and TRBJ2-7, the full variable domain reads GAGVSQSPSNKVTEKGKDVELRCDPISGHTALYWYRQSLGQGLEFLIYFQGNSAPDKSGLPSDRFSAERTGGSVSTLTIQRTQQEDSAVYLCASSLVGQGGEQYFGPGTRLTVT.

V and J are TRBV5-6 and TRBJ2-2, with 11 bases fitting TRBD2. Looked up from germline, CDR1 is SGHDT and CDR2 is YYEEEE. The CDR3 is 14 residues long. J was trimmed by 6 bases and V by 4 bases; bases with no gene match: 2. The CDR3 protein is CASSPGLAAGELFF. As DNA, the CDR3 is TGTGCCAGCAGCCCGGGACTAGCGGCCGGGGAGCTGTTTTTT.

This sequence joins TRBV5-1 and TRBJ2-5, with 12 bases matching TRBD1. There are 15 residues in the CDR3. After removal of 4 bases from V and 5 bases from J, the junction contained 6 bases not matched to a gene. Germline CDR1 reads SGHRS; CDR2 reads YFSETQ. The CDR3, as DNA: TGCGCCAGCAGCCCCCGGGACAGGGGGCAGGAGACCCAGTACTTC. Amino acid sequence: CASSPRDRGQETQYF.

The chain combines TRBV28 with TRBJ2-3; no clear D. The CDR3 loop spans 12 amino acids. Germline V gene sequence: CDR1 MDHEN, CDR2 SYDVKM. V lost 6 bases and J 2 bases, leaving 6 bases between the germline ends. In DNA form, the CDR3 reads TGTGCCAGCAGATCATCCACAGATACGCAGTATTTT. Protein sequence: CASRSSTDTQYF.

This chain links TRBV4-3 with TRBJ2-1, with D tentatively TRBD2 (5 bases). The ends were cut back, 5 bases at V and 0 bases at J, with 8 bases in the middle. The germline V gene has CDR1 LGHNA and CDR2 YSLEER. The CDR3 has 14 residues. Written as DNA, the CDR3 is TGCGCCAGCAGCAAGACTACCTCCTACAATGAGCAGTTCTTC. It yields the protein CASSKTTSYNEQFF.

Details on this clone: The identical CDR3 is also encoded by other nucleotide sequences in the sample. The chain employs TRBV7-3 and TRBJ2-7; 8 nucleotides match TRBD1. This CDR3 region has 13 residues. Germline V gene data show CDR1 as SGHTA and CDR2 as FQGTGA. After removal of 6 bases from V and 3 bases from J, the junction contained 4 bases not matched to a gene. The CDR3 is CASSPGQGYEQYF. CDR3 nucleotides: TGTGCCAGCAGTCCAGGACAGGGCTACGAGCAGTACTTC.

The J gene is TRBJ2-5, the V gene TRBV5-4; 7 positions match TRBD2. The germline V gene has CDR1 SGHNT and CDR2 YYREEE (reference sequence). There are 17 residues in the CDR3. V lost 4 bases to trimming and J lost 9 bases; unmatched junction nucleotides: 21. CDR3 sequence: CASSTTPGSGVGSSQYF. Here the CDR3 DNA reads TGTGCCAGCAGCACAACCCCCGGGAGCGGGGTGGGGTCGTCCCAGTACTTC. Based on the CDR3 plus reference TRBV5-4 and TRBJ2-5, the full variable domain is ETGVTQSPTHLIKTRGQQVTLRCSSQSGHNTVSWYQQALGQGPQFIFQYYREEENGRGNFPPRFSGLQFPNYSSELNVNALELDDSALYLCASSTTPGSGVGSSQYFGPGTRLLVL.

This clone was observed once. This sequence joins TRBV12-3 or TRBV12-4 and TRBJ1-1; maybe TRBD1 (5 bases). The V and J ends lost 8 bases and 6 bases respectively, with 13 bases between them. CDR3 length: 12 residues. CDR3 residues: CASEAWGAEAFF. Written as DNA, the CDR3 is TGTGCCAGCGAGGCCTGGGGGGCTGAAGCTTTCTTT.

This rearrangement joins TRBV28 to TRBJ2-2, with 15 bases matching TRBD2. Germline V gene lookup returns CDR1 MDHEN and CDR2 SYDVKM. The length of the CDR3 is 17 residues. After removal of 7 bases from V and 4 bases from J, the junction contained 7 bases not matched to a gene. CDR3 amino acids: CASKRTSGRVGTGELFF. Here the CDR3 DNA reads TGTGCCAGCAAGAGGACTAGCGGGAGGGTCGGCACCGGGGAGCTGTTTTTT.

This sequence joins TRBV28 and TRBJ1-1, with D perhaps matching TRBD1 (5 bases). Germline-derived CDR1 and CDR2 are MDHEN and SYDVKM. The CDR3 runs 11 residues. The V and J ends lost 5 bases and 11 bases respectively, with 12 bases between them. Here the CDR3 reads CASSLREGAFF. The CDR3 nucleotides read TGTGCCAGCAGTCTAAGGGAGGGGGCTTTCTTT.

The chain combines TRBV7-3 with TRBJ2-3, with 10 bases matching TRBD2. V dropped 5 bases and J dropped 0; count of bases not matched to a gene: 2. Germline CDR1 is SGHTA and CDR2 is FQGTGA. There are 15 residues in the CDR3. The CDR3: CASSRLAGSTDTQYF. CDR3 nucleotide sequence: TGTGCCAGCAGCCGACTAGCGGGTAGCACAGATACGCAGTATTTT.

The V gene is TRBV20-1, the J gene TRBJ2-7; TRBD2 might be the D (6 bases). Germline values: CDR1 DFQATT, CDR2 SNEGSKA (reference sequence). The CDR3 is made up of 14 amino acids. Between the trimmed V and J ends, which lost 3 bases and 6 bases, there was a span of 18 bases. In nucleotides, the CDR3 is TGCAGTGCTAGTGGTCTACGGGGGAGGCGCGAGCAGTACTTC. Protein sequence: CSASGLRGRREQYF.

This chain links TRBV5-5 with TRBJ2-7, with 11 nucleotides matching TRBD1. Germline CDR1 is SGHKS and CDR2 is YYEKEE (reference sequence). V dropped 1 base and J dropped 4; count of bases not matched to a gene: 4. The CDR3 contains 15 residues. CDR3 protein: CASSLHRDRGYEQYF. The DNA of the CDR3 is TGTGCCAGCAGCTTGCACCGGGACAGGGGGTACGAGCAGTACTTC.

The chain employs TRBV4-1 and TRBJ2-7; 7 bases map to TRBD2. The length of the CDR3 is 16 residues. Trimming at V came to 0 bases and at J to 2 bases, leaving 7 bases not matched to a gene. From germline, CDR1 is MGHRA and CDR2 YSYEKL. The CDR3 DNA reads TGCGCCAGCAGCCAAGATCAGGCTAGCGGCGCCTACGAGCAGTACTTC. Its translation: CASSQDQASGAYEQYF.

The chain is built from TRBV7-2 and TRBJ1-1; no firm D call. CDR3 size: 15 residues. V lost 1 base and J lost 5, with 14 bases in between. Germline V gives CDR1 SGHTA, CDR2 FQGNSA. The CDR3 region is CASSLDGSRRTEAFF. Here the CDR3 DNA reads TGTGCCAGCAGCTTAGACGGCTCACGGCGGACTGAAGCTTTCTTT. The whole variable domain, remainder taken from reference TRBV7-2 and TRBJ1-1, is GAGVSQSPSNKVTEKGKDVELRCDPISGHTALYWYRQSLGQGLEFLIYFQGNSAPDKSGLPSDRFSAERTGGSVSTLTIQRTQQEDSAVYLCASSLDGSRRTEAFFGQGTRLTVV.

In its sample, this clone was seen a few times. This chain connects TRBV5-6 to TRBJ2-5, with D maybe TRBD1 (6 bases). This CDR3 has 16 amino acids. CDR1 is SGHDT, CDR2 YYEEEE, per germline. The V end lost 4 bases, the J end lost 0 bases, and 16 bases lay between the germline ends. Here the CDR3 reads CASSGGLGRDQETQYF. Here the CDR3 DNA reads TGTGCCAGCAGCGGGGGCCTGGGCAGGGACCAAGAGACCCAGTACTTC.

This chain links TRBV30 with TRBJ1-3; unclear D gene. V was clipped by 1 base and J by 4 bases, with 8 bases between them. Germline V gene data show CDR1 as GTSNPN and CDR2 as SVGIG (reference sequence). The CDR3 covers 13 residues. The DNA of the CDR3 is TGTGCCTGGAGTGGGGAGTTCGGAAACACCATATATTTT. It encodes CAWSGEFGNTIYF.

This chain links TRBV30 with TRBJ1-6; D remains unclear. Trimming pared 2 bases from V and 0 bases from J, leaving 8 bases between. The length of the CDR3 is 15 residues. Germline V gene sequence: CDR1 GTSNPN, CDR2 SVGIG (reference sequence). CDR3 in DNA: TGTGCCTGGAGTCGTGGGAGCTCCTATAATTCACCCCTCCACTTT. It is translated as CAWSRGSSYNSPLHF.